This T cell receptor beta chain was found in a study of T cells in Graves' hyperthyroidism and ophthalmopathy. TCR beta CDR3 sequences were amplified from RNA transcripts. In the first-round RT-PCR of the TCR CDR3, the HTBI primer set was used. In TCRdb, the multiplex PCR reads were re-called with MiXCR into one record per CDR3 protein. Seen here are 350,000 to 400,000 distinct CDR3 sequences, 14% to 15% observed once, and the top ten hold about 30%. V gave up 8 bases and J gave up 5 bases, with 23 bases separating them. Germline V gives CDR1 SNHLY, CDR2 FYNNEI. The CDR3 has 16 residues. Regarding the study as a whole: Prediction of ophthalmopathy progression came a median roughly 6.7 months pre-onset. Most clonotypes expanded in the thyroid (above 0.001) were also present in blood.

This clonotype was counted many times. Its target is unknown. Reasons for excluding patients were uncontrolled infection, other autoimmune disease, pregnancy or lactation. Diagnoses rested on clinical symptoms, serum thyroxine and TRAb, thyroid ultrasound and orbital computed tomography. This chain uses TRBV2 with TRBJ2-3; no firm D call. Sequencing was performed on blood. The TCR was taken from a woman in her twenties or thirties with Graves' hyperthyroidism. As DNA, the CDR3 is TGTGCCAGCGACAATTATGCGGAAGAAAGAGAAGATACGCAGTATTTT. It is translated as CASDNYAEEREDTQYF.